This T cell receptor (beta chain) derives from a study of CD8 T cells in ankylosing spondylitis. Trimming stripped 6 bases from V and 6 bases from J, with 15 bases between. Germline V gene sequence: CDR1 SEHNR, CDR2 FQNEAQ (reference sequence). The CDR3 length is 14 residues. MiXCR was run by TCRdb on the 5' RACE reads, yielding one entry per CDR3 protein. The table includes 150,000 to 250,000 distinct CDR3 sequences, 9.5% to 15% detected once. V gene TRBV7-9 combines with J gene TRBJ2-1, with D perhaps matching TRBD1 (5 bases). The specimen sequenced was blood, either unsorted or a sorted T cell fraction (not recorded which). The origin of this receptor is a male donor with ankylosing spondylitis or in good health (not recorded which). Here the CDR3 reads CASRSRGTTNEQFF. CDR3 in DNA: TGTGCCAGCAGAAGTAGGGGTACTACCAATGAGCAGTTCTTC.